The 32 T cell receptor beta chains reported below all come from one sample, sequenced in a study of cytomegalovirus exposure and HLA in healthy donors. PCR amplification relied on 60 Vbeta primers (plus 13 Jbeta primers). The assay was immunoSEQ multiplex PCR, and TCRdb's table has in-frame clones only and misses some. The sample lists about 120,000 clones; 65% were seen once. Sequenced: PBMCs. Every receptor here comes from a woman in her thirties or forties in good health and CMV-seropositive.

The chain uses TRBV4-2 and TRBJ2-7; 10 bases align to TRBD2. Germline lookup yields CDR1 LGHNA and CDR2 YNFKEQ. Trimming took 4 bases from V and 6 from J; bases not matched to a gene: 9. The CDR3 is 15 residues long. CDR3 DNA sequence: TGTGCCAGCAGCCGTTTACTAGCGGGATGGCTCGAGCAGTACTTC. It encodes CASSRLLAGWLEQYF.

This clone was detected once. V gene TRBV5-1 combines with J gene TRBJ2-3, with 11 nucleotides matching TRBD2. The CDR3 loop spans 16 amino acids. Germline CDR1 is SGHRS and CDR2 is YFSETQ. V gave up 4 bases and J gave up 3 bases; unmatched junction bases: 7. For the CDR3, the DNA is TGCGCCAGCAGCCTGACTAGCGGGGTTGGTACAGATACGCAGTATTTT. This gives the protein CASSLTSGVGTDTQYF.

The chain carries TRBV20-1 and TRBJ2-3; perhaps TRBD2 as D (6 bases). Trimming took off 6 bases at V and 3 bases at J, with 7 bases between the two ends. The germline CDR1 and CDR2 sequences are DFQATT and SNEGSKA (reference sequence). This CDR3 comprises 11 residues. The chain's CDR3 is CSAGGTDTQYF. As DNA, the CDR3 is TGCAGTGCCGGGGGAACAGATACGCAGTATTTT.

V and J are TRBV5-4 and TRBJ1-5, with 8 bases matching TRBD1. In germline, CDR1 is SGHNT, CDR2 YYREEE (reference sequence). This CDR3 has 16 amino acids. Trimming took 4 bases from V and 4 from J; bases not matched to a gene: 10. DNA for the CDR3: TGTGCCAGCAGCCAAGATACAGGGGGTATTAATCAGCCCCAGCATTTT. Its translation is CASSQDTGGINQPQHF.

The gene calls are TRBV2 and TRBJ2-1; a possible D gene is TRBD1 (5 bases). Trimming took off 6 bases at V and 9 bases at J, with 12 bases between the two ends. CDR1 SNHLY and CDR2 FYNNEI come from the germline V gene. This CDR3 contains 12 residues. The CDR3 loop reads CASRTFQGEQFF. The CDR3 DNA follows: TGTGCCAGCAGGACCTTTCAGGGTGAGCAGTTCTTC.

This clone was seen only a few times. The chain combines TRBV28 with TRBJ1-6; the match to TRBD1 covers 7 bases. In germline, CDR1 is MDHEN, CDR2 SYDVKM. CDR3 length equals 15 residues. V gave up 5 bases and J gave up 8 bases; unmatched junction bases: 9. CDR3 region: CASSAMTGNHSPLHF. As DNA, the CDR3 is TGTGCCAGCAGTGCGATGACAGGGAATCATTCACCCCTCCACTTT.

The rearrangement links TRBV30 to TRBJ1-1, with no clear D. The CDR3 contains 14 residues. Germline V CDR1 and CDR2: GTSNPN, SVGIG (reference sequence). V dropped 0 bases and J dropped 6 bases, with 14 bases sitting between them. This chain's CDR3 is CAWSVDTKAAEAFF. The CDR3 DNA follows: TGTGCCTGGAGTGTCGACACCAAAGCCGCTGAAGCTTTCTTT.

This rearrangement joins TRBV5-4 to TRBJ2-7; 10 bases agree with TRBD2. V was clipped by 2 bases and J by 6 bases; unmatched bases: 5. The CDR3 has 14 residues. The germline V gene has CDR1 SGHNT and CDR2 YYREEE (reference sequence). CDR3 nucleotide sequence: TGTGCCAGCAGCTTAAGCGGGAGGGCCAGCGAGCAGTACTTC. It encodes CASSLSGRASEQYF.

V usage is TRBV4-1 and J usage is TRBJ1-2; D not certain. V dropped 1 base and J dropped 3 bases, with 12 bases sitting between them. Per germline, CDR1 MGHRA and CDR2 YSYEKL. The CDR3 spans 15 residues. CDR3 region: CASSQGSADYYGYTF. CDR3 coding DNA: TGCGCCAGCAGCCAAGGGTCGGCAGACTACTATGGCTACACCTTC.

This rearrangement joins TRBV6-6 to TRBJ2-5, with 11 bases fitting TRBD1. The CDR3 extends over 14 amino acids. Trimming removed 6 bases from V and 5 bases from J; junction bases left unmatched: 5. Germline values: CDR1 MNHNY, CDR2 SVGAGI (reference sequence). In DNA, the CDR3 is TGTGCCAGCAGGAGGGACAGGGGGTTCGAGACCCAGTACTTC. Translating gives CASRRDRGFETQYF.

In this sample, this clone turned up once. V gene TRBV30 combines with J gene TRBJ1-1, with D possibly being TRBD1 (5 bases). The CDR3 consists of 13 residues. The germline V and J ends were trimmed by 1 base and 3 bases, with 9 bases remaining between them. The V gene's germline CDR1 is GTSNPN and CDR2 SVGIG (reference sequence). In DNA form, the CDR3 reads TGTGCCTGGAGTGGGATAGGGGACACTGAAGCTTTCTTT. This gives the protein CAWSGIGDTEAFF.

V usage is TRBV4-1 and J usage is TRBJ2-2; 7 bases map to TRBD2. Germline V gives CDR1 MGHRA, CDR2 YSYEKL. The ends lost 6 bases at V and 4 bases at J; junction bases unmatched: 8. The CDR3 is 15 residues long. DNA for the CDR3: TGCGCCAGCAGGTGGGGCCCGGGGGGCACCGGGGAGCTGTTTTTT. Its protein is CASRWGPGGTGELFF.

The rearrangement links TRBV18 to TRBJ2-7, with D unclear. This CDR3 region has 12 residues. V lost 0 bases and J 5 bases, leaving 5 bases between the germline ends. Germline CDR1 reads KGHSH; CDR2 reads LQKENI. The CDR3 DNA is TGTGCCAGCTCACCACCGGGCGACGAGCAGTACTTC. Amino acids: CASSPPGDEQYF.

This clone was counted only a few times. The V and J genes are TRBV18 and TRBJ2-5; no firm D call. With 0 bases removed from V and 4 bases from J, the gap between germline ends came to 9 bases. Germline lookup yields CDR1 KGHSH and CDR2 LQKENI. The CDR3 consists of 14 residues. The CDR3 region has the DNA TGTGCCAGCTCACCACCCGCGAGTATAGAGACCCAGTACTTC. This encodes CASSPPASIETQYF.

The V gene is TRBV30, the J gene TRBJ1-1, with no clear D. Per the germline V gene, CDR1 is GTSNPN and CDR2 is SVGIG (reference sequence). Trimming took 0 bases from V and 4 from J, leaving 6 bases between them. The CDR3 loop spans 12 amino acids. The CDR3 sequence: CAWSVAPTEAFF. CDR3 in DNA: TGTGCCTGGAGTGTAGCCCCCACTGAAGCTTTCTTT.

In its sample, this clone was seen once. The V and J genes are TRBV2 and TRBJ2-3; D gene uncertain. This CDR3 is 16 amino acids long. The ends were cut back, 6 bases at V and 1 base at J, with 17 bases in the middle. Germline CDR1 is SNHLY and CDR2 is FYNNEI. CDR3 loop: CASSPTPYRGTDTQYF. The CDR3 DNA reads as TGTGCCAGCAGCCCCACCCCCTACCGCGGCACAGATACGCAGTATTTT.

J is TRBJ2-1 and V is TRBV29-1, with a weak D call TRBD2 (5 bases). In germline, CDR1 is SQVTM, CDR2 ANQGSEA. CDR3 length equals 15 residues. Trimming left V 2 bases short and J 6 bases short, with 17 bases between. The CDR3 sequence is CSVETGSGPFNEQFF. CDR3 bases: TGCAGCGTTGAAACGGGGTCGGGTCCTTTCAATGAGCAGTTCTTC.

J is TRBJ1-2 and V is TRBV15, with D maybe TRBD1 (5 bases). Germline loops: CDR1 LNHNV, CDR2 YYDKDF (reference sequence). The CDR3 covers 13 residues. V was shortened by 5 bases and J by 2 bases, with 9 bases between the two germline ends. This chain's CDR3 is CATSSRQNYGYTF. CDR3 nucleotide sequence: TGTGCCACCAGCTCTCGACAGAACTATGGCTACACCTTC.

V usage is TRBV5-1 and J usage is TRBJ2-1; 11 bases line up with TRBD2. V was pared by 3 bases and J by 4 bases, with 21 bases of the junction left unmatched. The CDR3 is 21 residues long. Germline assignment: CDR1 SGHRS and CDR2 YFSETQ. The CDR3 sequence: CASSSYPILAGVKAPYNEQFF. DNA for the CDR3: TGCGCCAGCAGCTCCTACCCGATACTAGCGGGAGTTAAGGCCCCTTACAATGAGCAGTTCTTC.

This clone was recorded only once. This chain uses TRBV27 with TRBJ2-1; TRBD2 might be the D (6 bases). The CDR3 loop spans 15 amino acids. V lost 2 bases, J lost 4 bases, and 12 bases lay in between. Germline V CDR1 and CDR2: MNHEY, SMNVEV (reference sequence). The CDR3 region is CASSLLSGAYNEQFF. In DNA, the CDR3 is TGTGCCAGCAGTTTACTATCGGGAGCGTACAATGAGCAGTTCTTC.

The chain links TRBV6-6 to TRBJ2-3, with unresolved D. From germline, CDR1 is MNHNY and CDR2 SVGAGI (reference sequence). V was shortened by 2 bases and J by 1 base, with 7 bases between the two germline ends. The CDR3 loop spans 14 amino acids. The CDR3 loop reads CASSYDGRTDTQYF. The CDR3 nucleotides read TGTGCCAGCAGTTACGATGGGCGCACAGATACGCAGTATTTT.

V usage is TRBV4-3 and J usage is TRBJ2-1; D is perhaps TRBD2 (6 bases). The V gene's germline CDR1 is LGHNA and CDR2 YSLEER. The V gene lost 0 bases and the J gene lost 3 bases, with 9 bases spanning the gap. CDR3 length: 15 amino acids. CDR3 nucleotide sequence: TGCGCCAGCAGCCAAGATGGGACTGACTACAATGAGCAGTTCTTC. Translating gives CASSQDGTDYNEQFF.

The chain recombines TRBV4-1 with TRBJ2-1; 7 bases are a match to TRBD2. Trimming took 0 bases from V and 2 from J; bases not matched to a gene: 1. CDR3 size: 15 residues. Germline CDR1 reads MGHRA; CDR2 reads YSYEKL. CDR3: CASSQEAGAYNEQFF. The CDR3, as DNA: TGCGCCAGCAGCCAAGAGGCGGGAGCCTACAATGAGCAGTTCTTC.

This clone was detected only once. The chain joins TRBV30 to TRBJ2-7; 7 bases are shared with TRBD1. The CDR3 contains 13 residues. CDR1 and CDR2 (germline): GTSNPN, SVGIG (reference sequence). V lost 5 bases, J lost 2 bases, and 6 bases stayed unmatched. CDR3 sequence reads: CAWQGDVPYEQYF. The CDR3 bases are TGTGCCTGGCAGGGGGACGTCCCCTACGAGCAGTACTTC. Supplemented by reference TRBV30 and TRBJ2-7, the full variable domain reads SQTIHQWPATLVQPVGSPLSLECTVEGTSNPNLYWYRQAAGRGLQLLFYSVGIGQISSEVPQNLSASRPQDRQFILSSKKLLLSDSGFYLCAWQGDVPYEQYFGPGTRLTVT.

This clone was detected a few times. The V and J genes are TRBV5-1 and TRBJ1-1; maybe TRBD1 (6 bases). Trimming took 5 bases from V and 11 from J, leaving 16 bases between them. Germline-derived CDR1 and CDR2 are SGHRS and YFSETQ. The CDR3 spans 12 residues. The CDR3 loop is CASRETQGWAFF. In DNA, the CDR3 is TGCGCCAGCAGGGAAACCCAGGGGTGGGCTTTCTTT.

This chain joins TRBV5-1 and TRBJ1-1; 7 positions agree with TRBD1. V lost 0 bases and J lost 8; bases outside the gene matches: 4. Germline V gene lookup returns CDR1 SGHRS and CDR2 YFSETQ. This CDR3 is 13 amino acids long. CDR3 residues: CASSLDRGQEAFF. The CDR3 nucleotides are TGCGCCAGCAGCTTGGACAGGGGACAAGAAGCTTTCTTT.

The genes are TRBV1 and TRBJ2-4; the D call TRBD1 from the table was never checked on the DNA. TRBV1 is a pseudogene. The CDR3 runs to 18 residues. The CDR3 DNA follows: TGCACCAGCAGCCAAGATCAGGGGGCGGATGTAGGCAAAAACATTCAGTACTTC. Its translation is CTSSQDQGADVGKNIQYF.

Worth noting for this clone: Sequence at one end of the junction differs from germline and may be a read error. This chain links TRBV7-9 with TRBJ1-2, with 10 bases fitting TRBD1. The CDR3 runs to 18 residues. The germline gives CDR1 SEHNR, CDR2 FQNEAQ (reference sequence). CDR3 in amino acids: CSSSSDSGQGFKRYGYTF. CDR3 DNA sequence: TGTTCCAGCAGCTCAGATTCGGGACAGGGGTTTAAGCGCTATGGCTACACCTTC.

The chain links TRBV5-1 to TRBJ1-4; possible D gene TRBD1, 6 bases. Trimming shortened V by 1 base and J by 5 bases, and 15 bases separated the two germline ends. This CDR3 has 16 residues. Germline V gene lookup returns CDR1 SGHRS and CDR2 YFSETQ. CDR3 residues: CASSLTGTQKNEKLFF. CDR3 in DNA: TGCGCCAGCAGCTTGACAGGGACCCAAAAAAATGAAAAACTGTTTTTT.

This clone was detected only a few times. As DNA, the CDR3 is TGTGCCAGCAGACAACCGGGACTAGCGGGATATGCATCCTACAATGAGCAGTTCTTC. Amino acids: CASRQPGLAGYASYNEQFF. The rearrangement joins TRBV7-9 to TRBJ2-1; 13 nucleotides align to TRBD2. V lost 6 bases and J lost 1; bases outside the gene matches: 12. There are 19 residues in the CDR3. From germline, CDR1 is SEHNR and CDR2 FQNEAQ (reference sequence). The full variable domain, rest sourced from reference TRBV7-9 and TRBJ2-1, is DTGVSQNPRHKITKRGQNVTFRCDPISEHNRLYWYRQTLGQGPEFLTYFQNEAQLEKSRLLSDRFSAERPKGSFSTLEIQRTEQGDSAMYLCASRQPGLAGYASYNEQFFGPGTRLTVL.

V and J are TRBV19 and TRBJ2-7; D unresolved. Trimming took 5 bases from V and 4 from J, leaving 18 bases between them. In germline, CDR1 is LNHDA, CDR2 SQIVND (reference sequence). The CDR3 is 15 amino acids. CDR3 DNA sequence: TGTGCCAGTAGTTCCCTGACTGGAAGCCTTTACGAGCAGTACTTC. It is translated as CASSSLTGSLYEQYF. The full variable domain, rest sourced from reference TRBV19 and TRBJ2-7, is DGGITQSPKYLFRKEGQNVTLSCEQNLNHDAMYWYRQDPGQGLRLIYYSQIVNDFQKGDIAEGYSVSREKKESFPLTVTSAQKNPTAFYLCASSSLTGSLYEQYFGPGTRLTVT.

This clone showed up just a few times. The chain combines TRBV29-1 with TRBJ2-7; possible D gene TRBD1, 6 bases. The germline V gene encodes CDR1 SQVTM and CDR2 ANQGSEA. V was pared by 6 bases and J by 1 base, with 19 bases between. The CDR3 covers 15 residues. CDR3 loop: CSVRGQTGSSYEQYF. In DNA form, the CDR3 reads TGCAGCGTGCGAGGACAGACAGGTAGTTCCTACGAGCAGTACTTC.